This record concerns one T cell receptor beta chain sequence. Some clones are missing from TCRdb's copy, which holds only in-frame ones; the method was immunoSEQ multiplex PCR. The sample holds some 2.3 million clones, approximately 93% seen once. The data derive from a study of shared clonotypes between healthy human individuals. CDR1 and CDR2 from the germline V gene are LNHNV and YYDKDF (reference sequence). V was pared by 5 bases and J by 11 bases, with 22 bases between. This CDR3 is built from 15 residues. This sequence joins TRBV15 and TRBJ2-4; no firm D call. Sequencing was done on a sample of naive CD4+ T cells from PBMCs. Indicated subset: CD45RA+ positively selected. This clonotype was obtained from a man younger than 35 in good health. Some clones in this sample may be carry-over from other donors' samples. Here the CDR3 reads CATSGRQAVASVQYF. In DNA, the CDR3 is TGTGCCACCAGCGGACGCCAAGCCGTCGCGAGCGTTCAGTACTTC.